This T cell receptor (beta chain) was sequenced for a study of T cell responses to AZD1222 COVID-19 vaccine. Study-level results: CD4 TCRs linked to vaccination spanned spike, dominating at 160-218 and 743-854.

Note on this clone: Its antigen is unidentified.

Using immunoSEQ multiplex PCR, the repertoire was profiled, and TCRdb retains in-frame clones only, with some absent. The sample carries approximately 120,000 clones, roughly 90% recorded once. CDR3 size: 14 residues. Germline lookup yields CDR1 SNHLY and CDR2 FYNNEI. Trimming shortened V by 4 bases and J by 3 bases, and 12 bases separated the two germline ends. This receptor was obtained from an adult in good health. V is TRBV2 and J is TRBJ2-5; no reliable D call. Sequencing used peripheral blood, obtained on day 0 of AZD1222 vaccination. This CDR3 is CASSGRRYEETQYF. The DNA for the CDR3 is TGTGCCAGCAGTGGTAGACGGTATGAAGAGACCCAGTACTTC.